Listed here are 32 T cell receptor beta chains from one sample, sequenced in a study of T cells after posttransplantation cyclophosphamide. The protocol was immunoSEQ multiplex PCR, while the TCRdb copy is restricted to in-frame clones and leaves out a portion. The sample contains about 14,000 clones, none of them singletons. Treatment was busulfan-fludarabine conditioning, a marrow graft, and cyclophosphamide on days +3 and +4. Sequenced here: PBMCs, sampled 950 to 1,200 days after allogeneic stem cell transplant with posttransplant cyclophosphamide. These TCRs come from a female patient in her 40s who received an allogeneic stem cell transplant from a related donor, was CMV-positive, and had no GVHD. Certain T cells may be donor cells from the graft.

This clone was counted many times. This chain uses TRBV9 with TRBJ2-2; weak D call: TRBD1 (5 bases). Germline CDR1 is SGDLS and CDR2 is YYNGEE. Trimming took off 0 bases at V and 11 bases at J, with 14 bases between the two ends. The CDR3 runs 14 residues. In DNA form, the CDR3 reads TGTGCCAGCAGCGTAGAAGGACGTCAGGGTGAGCTGTTTTTT. Protein: CASSVEGRQGELFF. Looking up the rest from reference TRBV9 and TRBJ2-2 gives the full variable domain: DSGVTQTPKHLITATGQRVTLRCSPRSGDLSVYWYQQSLDQGLQFLIQYYNGEERAKGNILERFSAQQFPDLHSELNLSSLELGDSALYFCASSVEGRQGELFFGEGSRLTVL.

The sample holds many counts of this clone. The V gene is TRBV10-3, the J gene TRBJ2-2; 9 bases match TRBD2. Germline trimming cut 7 bases from V and 3 bases from J; bases unmatched to any gene: 9. Per the germline V gene, CDR1 is ENHRY and CDR2 is SYGVKD. The CDR3 runs to 16 residues. In DNA, the CDR3 is TGTGCCATCACCCCAGTAGCGGGGGCAGACACCGGGGAGCTGTTTTTT. It codes for CAITPVAGADTGELFF.

This clone was found a few times. The chain couples TRBV5-8 to TRBJ1-5; D not certain. Germline V gene sequence: CDR1 SGHTS, CDR2 YDEGEE. Trimming took off 1 base at V and 5 bases at J, with 10 bases between the two ends. This CDR3 has 14 residues. CDR3 sequence reads: CASSLTGWDQPQHF. CDR3 sequence (DNA): TGTGCCAGCAGCTTGACCGGGTGGGATCAGCCCCAGCATTTT.

This clone came up many times. This chain connects TRBV4-1 to TRBJ2-1; 8 bases match TRBD1. Losses at the gene ends were 5 bases for V and 12 bases for J; bases not matched to a gene: 3. The CDR3 spans 11 residues. Germline V gives CDR1 MGHRA, CDR2 YSYEKL. The CDR3 DNA is TGCGCCAGCAGCTACGGGACAGGGCAGTTCTTC. It is translated as CASSYGTGQFF.

This clone was picked up many times. V gene TRBV2 combines with J gene TRBJ2-2; D gene uncertain. This CDR3 contains 13 residues. Trimming took off 6 bases at V and 5 bases at J, with 10 bases between the two ends. CDR1 and CDR2 (germline): SNHLY, FYNNEI. DNA for the CDR3: TGTGCCAGCAGCCCGGTATGGACCGGGGAGCTGTTTTTT. Translating it yields CASSPVWTGELFF.

This clone was seen many times. V usage is TRBV21-1 and J usage is TRBJ1-3; the table assigns TRBD1, which was not confirmed against the DNA. TRBV21-1 is noted as a pseudogene. This CDR3 contains 18 residues. The CDR3 DNA reads as TGTGCCAGCAGCAAAGGTTTTACGACAGGGATCTCTGGAAACACCATATATTTT. Protein sequence: CASSKGFTTGISGNTIYF.

This clone was seen a handful of times. The chain has TRBV7-2 and TRBJ2-3; D is uncertain. The ends were cut back, 4 bases at V and 6 bases at J, with 8 bases in the middle. The CDR3 covers 12 residues. The germline V gene encodes CDR1 SGHTA and CDR2 FQGNSA. The CDR3: CASSSAGDTQYF. CDR3 bases: TGTGCCAGCAGCTCGGCAGGCGATACGCAGTATTTT.

This clone was observed many times. This chain connects TRBV5-1 to TRBJ1-1; 9 nucleotides align to TRBD1. Germline V gene lookup returns CDR1 SGHRS and CDR2 YFSETQ. There are 16 residues in the CDR3. V lost 3 bases, J lost 2 bases, and 8 bases stayed unmatched. CDR3 coding DNA: TGCGCCAGCAGCTCGAGTCCACAGGGGGCTAACACTGAAGCTTTCTTT. This sequence encodes CASSSSPQGANTEAFF.

Ten or more counts support this clone. The chain has TRBV10-3 and TRBJ1-3; 7 positions match TRBD1. This CDR3 is built from 16 residues. Germline V gene data show CDR1 as ENHRY and CDR2 as SYGVKD. The J segment lost 0 bases and the V segment lost 3 bases, leaving 5 bases of the junction unmatched. As DNA, the CDR3 is TGTGCCATCAGTGAAGGGACAGCCTTCTCTGGAAACACCATATATTTT. Its translation: CAISEGTAFSGNTIYF.

This clone showed up just a few times. The chain has TRBV6-5 and TRBJ2-2; weak D call: TRBD2 (5 bases). Germline lookup yields CDR1 MNHEY and CDR2 SVGAGI. This CDR3 has 15 residues. Trimming left V 6 bases short and J 7 bases short, with 18 bases between. CDR3 sequence: CASRTYLGSNGELFF. CDR3 DNA sequence: TGTGCCAGCAGGACCTATTTAGGGAGCAACGGGGAGCTGTTTTTT.

This clone was picked up a small number of times. The gene calls are TRBV7-6 and TRBJ2-7, with a possible D match to TRBD2 (6 bases). The CDR3 covers 12 residues. The ends were cut back, 5 bases at V and 6 bases at J, with 11 bases in the middle. The germline V gene encodes CDR1 SGHVS and CDR2 FNYEAQ. This CDR3 is CASSHAGGEQYF. The CDR3 region has the DNA TGTGCCAGCAGCCACGCCGGGGGCGAGCAGTACTTC. Supplemented by reference TRBV7-6 and TRBJ2-7, the full variable domain reads GAGVSQSPRYKVTKRGQDVALRCDPISGHVSLYWYRQALGQGPEFLTYFNYEAQQDKSGLPNDRFSAERPEGSISTLTIQRTEQRDSAMYRCASSHAGGEQYFGPGTRLTVT.

The sample holds many counts of this clone. The V and J genes are TRBV10-3 and TRBJ2-5; D is perhaps TRBD2 (6 bases). The CDR3 contains 14 residues. Trimming took off 6 bases at V and 4 bases at J, with 15 bases between the two ends. In germline, CDR1 is ENHRY, CDR2 SYGVKD. The CDR3 region is CAISPGGAGETQYF. In DNA, the CDR3 is TGTGCCATCAGCCCCGGGGGAGCAGGAGAGACCCAGTACTTC.

There are many counts of this clone. This CDR3 is CASRRDTGELFF. DNA for the CDR3: TGCGCCAGCCGCCGGGACACCGGGGAGCTGTTTTTT. The chain links TRBV5-1 to TRBJ2-2; D not resolved. V lost 7 bases and J 3 bases, leaving 7 bases between the germline ends. Germline V gene data show CDR1 as SGHRS and CDR2 as YFSETQ. The CDR3 sequence is 12 residues long.

The V gene is TRBV7-8, the J gene TRBJ1-2, with 7 positions matching TRBD1. The CDR3 totals 15 residues. Germline assignment: CDR1 SGHVS and CDR2 FQNEAQ. V gave up 10 bases and J gave up 3 bases; unmatched junction bases: 14. The CDR3: CATGRYRGGDYGYTF. CDR3 sequence (DNA): TGTGCCACCGGTCGATACAGGGGAGGCGACTATGGCTACACCTTC.

This clone was recorded at least ten times. CDR3 DNA sequence: TGCGCCAGCAGTCATTCCTATACCAAAGACAGGGGGCATAGGCCAACATCTGGAAACACCATATATTTT. Its protein is CASSHSYTKDRGHRPTSGNTIYF. This rearrangement joins TRBV23-1 to TRBJ1-3, with 10 bases identical to TRBD1. TRBV23-1 is annotated as an ORF whose role is uncertain. The trim removed 3 bases at V and 1 base at J, leaving 24 bases unmatched. The CDR3 is 23 amino acids.

The chain uses TRBV4-3 and TRBJ2-3; D is possibly TRBD1 (5 bases). The CDR3 spans 15 residues. CDR1 is LGHNA, CDR2 YSLEER, per germline. The germline V and J ends were trimmed by 0 bases and 6 bases, with 13 bases remaining between them. The CDR3 region is CASSQDRQGSDTQYF. In DNA form, the CDR3 reads TGCGCCAGCAGCCAAGATAGGCAGGGATCCGATACGCAGTATTTT.

This clone showed up many times. The chain uses TRBV2 and TRBJ2-7, with 10 nucleotides matching TRBD1. CDR1 and CDR2 (germline): SNHLY, FYNNEI. The CDR3 loop spans 14 amino acids. J lost 3 bases, V lost 4 bases, and 3 bases had no gene match. CDR3 DNA sequence: TGTGCCAGCAGTGGCCGGGACAGGGGCTACGAGCAGTACTTC. It translates to CASSGRDRGYEQYF.

In its sample, this clone was seen many times. V gene TRBV6-5 combines with J gene TRBJ1-1, with 11 nucleotides matching TRBD1. The CDR3 has 14 amino acids. Germline V gene sequence: CDR1 MNHEY, CDR2 SVGAGI. With 6 bases clipped from V and 1 base from J, the junction kept 1 base outside the gene matches. The CDR3 spells CASRGTGGNTEAFF. The CDR3, as DNA: TGTGCCAGCAGAGGGACAGGGGGGAACACTGAAGCTTTCTTT.

Many counts were recorded for this clone. The chain carries TRBV2 and TRBJ2-7; D gene ambiguous. This CDR3 is built from 14 residues. Trimming removed 1 base at V and 2 bases at J, with 9 bases between. Germline CDR1 SNHLY, CDR2 FYNNEI. This CDR3 is CASSEGGSTYEQYF. The CDR3 DNA follows: TGTGCCAGCAGTGAAGGCGGCAGTACCTACGAGCAGTACTTC.

This clone came up many times. The genes are TRBV4-1 and TRBJ2-7; TRBD1 matches at 10 bases. The junction had 6 bases not matched to a gene; V was cut back by 3 bases and J by 4 bases. Germline CDR1 MGHRA, CDR2 YSYEKL. This CDR3 has 15 residues. The CDR3 DNA reads as TGCGCCAGCAGCCAGTCCTCGGGACAGGGGTACGAGCAGTACTTC. This gives the protein CASSQSSGQGYEQYF.

The chain has TRBV7-9 and TRBJ1-5, with D possibly matching TRBD1 (5 bases). Trimming removed 5 bases from V and 3 bases from J, with 11 bases in between. Germline V gives CDR1 SEHNR, CDR2 FQNEAQ (reference sequence). This CDR3 contains 14 residues. The DNA for the CDR3 is TGTGCCAGCAGCAAAGACAGAGACAATCAGCCCCAGCATTTT. This translates into CASSKDRDNQPQHF.

This clone was counted many times. The chain recombines TRBV5-4 with TRBJ1-2; 9 bases align to TRBD1. The CDR3 consists of 13 residues. V lost 4 bases to trimming and J lost 7 bases; unmatched junction nucleotides: 5. The germline V gene encodes CDR1 SGHNT and CDR2 YYREEE (reference sequence). CDR3 region: CASSATGGAGYTF. The CDR3 nucleotides are TGTGCCAGCAGCGCCACAGGGGGCGCTGGCTACACCTTC.

This clone has more than one count but fewer than ten. Other nucleotide sequences from this sample produce the same CDR3. The V call is TRBV9, the J call TRBJ2-7; 9 bases are shared with TRBD1. This CDR3 region has 15 residues. Germline trimming cut 7 bases from V and 4 bases from J; bases unmatched to any gene: 12. The germline gives CDR1 SGDLS, CDR2 YYNGEE. CDR3 protein: CASCFGQGTAYEQYF. CDR3 sequence (DNA): TGTGCCAGCTGCTTCGGACAGGGGACGGCATACGAGCAGTACTTC.

This clone was picked up many times. The V gene is TRBV7-9, the J gene TRBJ1-4, with TRBD1 as a possible D gene (6 bases). V lost 1 base, J lost 7 bases, and 13 bases lay in between. Germline assignment: CDR1 SEHNR and CDR2 FQNEAQ (reference sequence). The CDR3 contains 15 residues. The CDR3: CASSLEGGRGEKLFF. The CDR3 region has the DNA TGTGCCAGCAGCTTAGAGGGGGGGCGAGGTGAAAAACTGTTTTTT.

This clone was seen many times. This chain connects TRBV5-8 to TRBJ2-3, with D hard to call. V lost 7 bases and J lost 1, with 22 bases in between. Germline V CDR1 and CDR2: SGHTS, YDEGEE. CDR3 length: 17 residues. Here the CDR3 DNA reads TGTGCCAGCCCTCCCCGCCGTGTGGGCATCCGCACAGATACGCAGTATTTT. As protein: CASPPRRVGIRTDTQYF.

There are a few counts of this clone. The V call is TRBV29-1, the J call TRBJ2-2, with 7 bases fitting TRBD1. The CDR3 covers 12 residues. Germline V gene data show CDR1 as SQVTM and CDR2 as ANQGSEA. Written as DNA, the CDR3 is TGCATGACAGGGACGGTCACCGGGGAGCTGTTTTTT. Translating it yields CMTGTVTGELFF.

Many counts were recorded for this clone. Other nucleotide sequences in the sample specify the same CDR3. The chain is built from TRBV5-1 and TRBJ2-2, with D perhaps TRBD2 (6 bases). CDR1 is SGHRS and CDR2 is YFSETQ in the germline V gene. With 1 base removed from V and 3 bases from J, the gap between germline ends came to 7 bases. The length of the CDR3 is 14 residues. The CDR3 DNA follows: TGCGCCAGCAGCTTGACGGGAGACACCGGGGAGCTGTTTTTT. Translating gives CASSLTGDTGELFF.

This chain links TRBV5-4 with TRBJ1-6; 9 bases match TRBD1. The germline V gene has CDR1 SGHNT and CDR2 YYREEE (reference sequence). CDR3 length equals 16 residues. With 2 bases clipped from V and 10 bases from J, the junction kept 10 bases outside the gene matches. As DNA, the CDR3 is TGTGCCAGCAGCTTACAAGGGACAGGGTTTCTGTCACCCCTCCACTTT. Residues: CASSLQGTGFLSPLHF.

This clone was seen many times. The V and J genes are TRBV7-9 and TRBJ2-7; D is undetermined. Germline V CDR1 and CDR2: SEHNR, FQNEAQ (reference sequence). The V and J ends lost 5 bases and 2 bases respectively, with 13 bases between them. The length of the CDR3 is 14 residues. CDR3 sequence: CASSPDIYPYEQYF. In nucleotides, the CDR3 is TGTGCCAGCAGCCCCGACATCTACCCCTACGAGCAGTACTTC.

This clone was recorded at least ten times. This chain joins TRBV20-1 and TRBJ2-4, with 7 bases fitting TRBD1. The V segment lost 6 bases and the J segment 9 bases; nucleotides outside the gene matches: 5. Germline V CDR1 and CDR2: DFQATT, SNEGSKA (reference sequence). This CDR3 region has 11 residues. The CDR3 is CSAFGQAIQYF. In DNA form, the CDR3 reads TGCAGTGCCTTCGGACAGGCCATTCAGTACTTC.

This clone was counted ten times or more. The chain couples TRBV2 to TRBJ2-7, with 7 bases aligning to TRBD1. The germline CDR1 and CDR2 sequences are SNHLY and FYNNEI. The CDR3 totals 14 residues. Unmatched junction bases numbered 9, after V lost 6 bases and J lost 4 bases. CDR3 nucleotides: TGTGCCAGCAGCGCGACAGGGAGTAGTTACGAGCAGTACTTC. This encodes CASSATGSSYEQYF.

This clone was picked up a small number of times. The chain recombines TRBV4-2 with TRBJ1-1; possibly TRBD1 for D (5 bases). The CDR3 is 14 amino acids. Germline V gives CDR1 LGHNA, CDR2 YNFKEQ. Trimming removed 4 bases at V and 7 bases at J, with 16 bases between. The CDR3 region is CASSPDPGRGEAFF. The CDR3 bases are TGTGCCAGCAGCCCCGACCCCGGGAGGGGTGAAGCTTTCTTT.